The entry below describes one TCR beta chain. Original processing notes: Researchers report that nucleated cell counts were estimated from reference gene primer amplification. Repertoires were generated with immunoSEQ multiplex PCR, while TCRdb's copy carries only in-frame clones and drops some. The D gene and trimming were derived from the DNA, and the V and J assignments and clone size from that table. The table lists a few hundred thousand clones, roughly 84% of them singletons. This CDR3 comprises 16 residues. Looked up from germline, CDR1 is MNHEY and CDR2 is SMNVEV (reference sequence). The ends were cut back, 5 bases at V and 4 bases at J, with 17 bases in the middle. The sample comes from a study of blood T cell repertoires in COVID-19. As for the study in general: From T cells, B-cell-depleted T cells, or PBMCs came the material, which was cDNA or gDNA.

This clonotype was obtained from a woman aged 40 to 50 who had recovered from COVID-19. Material: PBMCs or T cells enriched from blood (not recorded which). The rearrangement uses TRBV27 and TRBJ1-4; D unclear. CDR3 sequence reads: CASSPLSSSYNEKLFF. CDR3 DNA sequence: TGTGCCAGCAGTCCCTTATCTTCCAGTTATAATGAAAAACTGTTTTTT. Filled out from reference TRBV27 and TRBJ1-4, the complete variable domain reads EAQVTQNPRYLITVTGKKLTVTCSQNMNHEYMSWYRQDPGLGLRQIYYSMNVEVTDKGDVPEGYKVSRKEKRNFPLILESPSPNQTSLYFCASSPLSSSYNEKLFFGSGTQLSVL.